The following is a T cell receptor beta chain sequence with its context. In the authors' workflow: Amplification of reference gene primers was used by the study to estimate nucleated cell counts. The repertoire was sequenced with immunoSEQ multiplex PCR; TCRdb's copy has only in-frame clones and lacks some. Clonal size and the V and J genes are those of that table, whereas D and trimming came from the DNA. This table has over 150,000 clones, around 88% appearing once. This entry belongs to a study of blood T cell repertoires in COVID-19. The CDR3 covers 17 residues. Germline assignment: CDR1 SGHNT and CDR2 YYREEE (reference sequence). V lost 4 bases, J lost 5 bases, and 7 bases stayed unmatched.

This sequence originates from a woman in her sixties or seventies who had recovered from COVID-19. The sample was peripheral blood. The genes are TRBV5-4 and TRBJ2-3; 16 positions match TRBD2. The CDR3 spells CASSRGTSGRVGDTQYF. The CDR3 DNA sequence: TGTGCCAGCAGCCGGGGGACTAGCGGGAGGGTGGGAGATACGCAGTATTTT. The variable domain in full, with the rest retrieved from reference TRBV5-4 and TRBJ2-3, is ETGVTQSPTHLIKTRGQQVTLRCSSQSGHNTVSWYQQALGQGPQFIFQYYREEENGRGNFPPRFSGLQFPNYSSELNVNALELDDSALYLCASSRGTSGRVGDTQYFGPGTRLTVL.